The T cell receptor (beta chain) described here comes from a study of cytomegalovirus exposure and HLA in healthy donors. Trimming shortened V by 2 bases and J by 0 bases, and 10 bases separated the two germline ends. This CDR3 has 14 amino acids. From germline, CDR1 is GTSNPN and CDR2 SVGIG (reference sequence). The PCR made use of 60 Vbeta and 13 Jbeta primers. Sequenced by immunoSEQ multiplex PCR; TCRdb stores in-frame clones only, minus some. Counted here are about 130,000 clones, 80% occurring once; the ten biggest clones make up 3.3%. In regard to this clone: The target antigen is unknown.

General study points: Earlier results showed most TCR beta V segments being productive about 90% or about 30% of the time. Most TCR sequences were uncommon, yet certain public TCRs appeared in many donors.

In nominal health when sampled, donors likely had unrecorded immune exposures nonetheless. The V call is TRBV30, the J call TRBJ1-1; D unclear. The sample taken for sequencing was PBMCs. The source of this sequence is a male donor in good health and CMV-seronegative. CDR3 coding DNA: TGTGCCTGGAGTCAGAGGGAAGTGAACACTGAAGCTTTCTTT. Its translation: CAWSQREVNTEAFF. The variable domain in full, with the rest retrieved from reference TRBV30 and TRBJ1-1, is SQTIHQWPATLVQPVGSPLSLECTVEGTSNPNLYWYRQAAGRGLQLLFYSVGIGQISSEVPQNLSASRPQDRQFILSSKKLLLSDSGFYLCAWSQREVNTEAFFGQGTRLTVV.